This TCR beta chain was recovered during a study of shared clonotypes between healthy human individuals. J lost 3 bases, V lost 5 bases, and 7 bases had no gene match. The V gene's germline CDR1 is LNHNV and CDR2 YYDKDF (reference sequence). The CDR3 is made up of 15 amino acids. The table came from immunoSEQ multiplex PCR; TCRdb's copy has only in-frame clones and leaves some out. Of 550,000 to 700,000 clones listed, 73% are singletons. HIV-negative, healthy adults without recent acute infections or vaccinations were the donors. The chain carries TRBV15 and TRBJ2-1, with TRBD1 matching 7 bases. The source of this sequence is a woman aged 30 to 39 in good health. Material: memory CD4+ T cells sorted from blood. Regarding subset: CD45RA-negative fraction. The CDR3 spells CATSEDNRGYNEQFF. CDR3 sequence (DNA): TGTGCCACCAGCGAGGACAACAGGGGCTACAATGAGCAGTTCTTC.